The 20 T cell receptor beta chains below all came from one sample that was sequenced in a study of cytomegalovirus exposure and HLA in healthy donors. A multiplex PCR was run with 60 Vbeta primers and 13 Jbeta primers. Profiled with immunoSEQ multiplex PCR; TCRdb holds only in-frame clones, not every one. The sample consists of 150,000 to 200,000 clones, nearly 80% of them appearing once. Material: PBMCs. These receptors originate from a woman in her twenties or thirties in good health and CMV-seropositive.

The genes are TRBV28 and TRBJ2-1, with a weak D call TRBD2 (5 bases). Trimming left V 6 bases short and J 7 bases short, with 10 bases between. CDR3 size: 12 residues. Germline CDR1 and CDR2: MDHEN and SYDVKM. The CDR3 DNA follows: TGTGCCAGCAGAGTAGAGGGTAATGAGCAGTTCTTC. Translation: CASRVEGNEQFF.

Here the CDR3 reads CASRDRTGPHIEQFF. In DNA, the CDR3 is TGTGCCAGCAGGGACAGGACAGGGCCGCACATTGAGCAGTTCTTC. This chain joins TRBV7-2 and TRBJ2-1; 8 bases fit TRBD1. This CDR3 is built from 15 residues. Germline V lookup: CDR1 SGHTA, CDR2 FQGNSA. Losses at the gene ends were 6 bases for V and 9 bases for J; bases not matched to a gene: 13.

The chain has TRBV4-1 and TRBJ2-1; the match to TRBD2 covers 13 bases. Unmatched junction bases numbered 11, after V lost 5 bases and J lost 4 bases. Germline CDR1 reads MGHRA; CDR2 reads YSYEKL. This CDR3 has 18 residues. CDR3 sequence reads: CASSKGLAGEGFYNEQFF. CDR3 DNA: TGCGCCAGCAGCAAAGGACTAGCGGGAGAGGGTTTTTACAATGAGCAGTTCTTC.

This clone has a single count. The chain employs TRBV7-9 and TRBJ2-1, with 8 bases lining up with TRBD2. CDR1 and CDR2 from the germline V gene are SEHNR and FQNEAQ (reference sequence). The V gene end was trimmed by 1 base and the J gene end by 2 bases; junction bases not matched to a gene: 1. CDR3 length: 15 amino acids. The CDR3 sequence is CASSLVRGAYNEQFF. The DNA for the CDR3 is TGTGCCAGCAGCTTAGTGCGGGGGGCCTACAATGAGCAGTTCTTC.

This clone was observed a handful of times. This chain connects TRBV19 to TRBJ1-1, with D uncertain. Trimming took off 4 bases at V and 9 bases at J, with 15 bases between the two ends. The length of the CDR3 is 13 residues. CDR1 and CDR2 (germline): LNHDA, SQIVND (reference sequence). The CDR3 sequence: CASSTSSREKAFF. The DNA for the CDR3 is TGTGCCAGTAGTACCTCAAGTCGGGAAAAAGCTTTCTTT.

The chain combines TRBV6-1 with TRBJ1-5; 9 nucleotides match TRBD1. This CDR3 has 15 residues. Germline values: CDR1 MNHNS, CDR2 SASEGT. The junction had 5 bases not matched to a gene; V was cut back by 4 bases and J by 4 bases. The CDR3 nucleotides read TGTGCCAGCAGTGCGGGACAGGGTATGAATCAGCCCCAGCATTTT. Amino acids: CASSAGQGMNQPQHF.

The CDR3 DNA is TGTGCCAGCAGCTTGTCAGGGGTTCACAACACCATATATTTT. Translation gives CASSLSGVHNTIYF. V gene TRBV5-6 combines with J gene TRBJ1-3, with D perhaps TRBD1 (6 bases). V was clipped by 1 base and J by 7 bases, with 12 bases between them. This CDR3 comprises 14 residues. Germline lookup yields CDR1 SGHDT and CDR2 YYEEEE.

This chain connects TRBV12-2 to TRBJ2-2; the table's D call, TRBD2, has no DNA check behind it. TRBV12-2 is annotated as a pseudogene. This CDR3 contains 17 residues. The CDR3 region is CASRFSGTSGDTGELFF. The CDR3 bases are TGTGCAAGTCGCTTCTCCGGGACTAGCGGGGACACCGGGGAGCTGTTTTTT.

This chain uses TRBV11-2 with TRBJ2-7, with 13 positions matching TRBD2. CDR3 length: 15 amino acids. V shed 0 bases and J 6 bases; nucleotides not matched to a gene: 2. The germline V gene has CDR1 SGHAT and CDR2 FQNNGV. The CDR3, as DNA: TGTGCCAGCAGCTTAGAGGGACTAGCGGGGCTCGAGCAGTACTTC. Amino acids: CASSLEGLAGLEQYF.

This clone was found once. The chain carries TRBV15 and TRBJ1-3; no firm D call. CDR1 and CDR2 (germline): LNHNV, YYDKDF (reference sequence). V was pared by 0 bases and J by 2 bases, with 8 bases between. This CDR3 region has 15 residues. CDR3 protein: CATSRDGGPGNTIYF. The CDR3, as DNA: TGTGCCACCAGCAGAGATGGAGGGCCTGGAAACACCATATATTTT.

This chain joins TRBV6-5 and TRBJ2-2, with D possibly being TRBD1 (5 bases). There are 13 residues in the CDR3. Germline V gives CDR1 MNHEY, CDR2 SVGAGI. Trimming took 4 bases from V and 7 from J, leaving 10 bases between them. The CDR3 reads CASSLGAIGELFF. CDR3 nucleotide sequence: TGTGCCAGCAGTTTAGGGGCTATCGGGGAGCTGTTTTTT.

This clone was counted a single time. Relative to the germline gene, one junction end is altered; a read error may explain this. This chain uses TRBV10-3 with TRBJ1-5, with D tentatively TRBD1 (6 bases). CDR3 size: 13 residues. The germline gives CDR1 ENHRY, CDR2 SYGVKD. In nucleotides, the CDR3 is TGTGCCAGCAGTAGACAGGGCAATCAGCCCCAGCATTTT. This sequence encodes CASSRQGNQPQHF.

The table lists this clone with a count of one. V is TRBV7-9 and J is TRBJ1-5, with D possibly being TRBD1 (6 bases). The CDR3 contains 13 residues. Trimming pared 5 bases from V and 3 bases from J, leaving 8 bases between. Germline CDR1 is SEHNR and CDR2 is FQNEAQ (reference sequence). CDR3 coding DNA: TGTGCCAGCAGCACAGGGTACAATCAGCCCCAGCATTTT. Protein: CASSTGYNQPQHF.

CDR3 in DNA: TGTGCCAGCAGTGAAGCGGGCATAGAAAACTATGGCTACACCTTC. This gives the protein CASSEAGIENYGYTF. This sequence joins TRBV2 and TRBJ1-2; D remains unclear. Germline V gene data show CDR1 as SNHLY and CDR2 as FYNNEI. The CDR3 runs to 15 residues. With 0 bases removed from V and 2 bases from J, the gap between germline ends came to 10 bases.

The chain recombines TRBV28 with TRBJ2-1, with TRBD2 identical over 7 bases. CDR1 is MDHEN, CDR2 SYDVKM, per germline. CDR3 size: 16 residues. Losses at the gene ends were 6 bases for V and 0 bases for J; bases not matched to a gene: 8. The CDR3 is CASRIPGLLSYNEQFF. The CDR3, as DNA: TGTGCCAGCAGAATTCCGGGACTACTCTCCTACAATGAGCAGTTCTTC.

The chain recombines TRBV5-4 with TRBJ2-3, with D possibly being TRBD1 (6 bases). Germline CDR1 and CDR2: SGHNT and YYREEE (reference sequence). The ends were cut back, 1 base at V and 2 bases at J, with 8 bases in the middle. CDR3 length: 14 residues. CDR3 loop: CASSLTGNTDTQYF. CDR3 in DNA: TGTGCCAGCAGCTTGACAGGGAACACAGATACGCAGTATTTT.

This clone was observed a single time. DNA for the CDR3: TGTGCCAGCAGCTCGGGACAGAGTTTGGACTACACCTTC. Amino acids: CASSSGQSLDYTF. The chain carries TRBV7-9 and TRBJ1-2; 7 bases line up with TRBD1. J gave up 10 bases and V 4 bases, and 9 bases lay outside the gene matches. CDR1 is SEHNR and CDR2 is FQNEAQ in the germline V gene (reference sequence). This CDR3 contains 13 residues.

The chain recombines TRBV6-5 with TRBJ2-5, with D unresolved. The V and J ends lost 7 bases and 7 bases respectively, with 10 bases between them. Germline loops: CDR1 MNHEY, CDR2 SVGAGI. The CDR3 has 11 residues. DNA of the CDR3: TGTGCCAGCACTTATATGTCGACCCAGTACTTC. This encodes CASTYMSTQYF.

The rearrangement links TRBV9 to TRBJ1-3; tentative D call: TRBD1 (5 bases). The CDR3 totals 17 residues. CDR1 is SGDLS, CDR2 YYNGEE, per germline. Trimming took 4 bases from V and 2 from J, leaving 19 bases between them. This chain's CDR3 is CASSTHPGPEPGNTIYF. Written as DNA, the CDR3 is TGTGCCAGCAGCACTCACCCAGGGCCGGAACCTGGAAACACCATATATTTT.

V usage is TRBV27 and J usage is TRBJ2-3, with 7 positions matching TRBD2. Trimming cost V 6 bases and J 7 bases; bases outside gene matches: 16. Germline V gives CDR1 MNHEY, CDR2 SMNVEV (reference sequence). This CDR3 contains 16 residues. CDR3 region: CASRPDRGSLTYTQYF. DNA of the CDR3: TGTGCCAGCAGGCCTGACCGCGGGAGTCTTACGTATACGCAGTATTTT.